The clone carrying this TCR beta chain occurred a few times. The data stem from a study of beta chain features in type 1 diabetes. Sequenced material consisted of expressed TCRB transcripts (all of the isolated RNA was reverse transcribed). Libraries were prepared by immunoSEQ multiplex PCR; TCRdb keeps only in-frame clonotypes and omits some of them. The sample has 850,000 to 900,000 clones, roughly 15% seen once; the top ten hold 0.02% to 0.025%. CDR1 and CDR2 (germline): SGHRS, YFSETQ. The CDR3 is 12 amino acids. V shed 2 bases, J shed 6 bases, and the junction held 2 bases outside the gene matches.

The sequence came from a woman between 18 and 29 years old in good health. The sample consisted of naive CD4+ T cells from blood. V and J are TRBV5-1 and TRBJ2-7; 7 nucleotides line up with TRBD1. CDR3 DNA sequence: TGCGCCAGCAGCTTTACAGGGGTCGAGCAGTACTTC. Its translation is CASSFTGVEQYF.